This T cell receptor (beta chain) was sequenced during a study of cytomegalovirus exposure and HLA in healthy donors. On this clone: The antigen is undetermined.

Primers: 60 Vbeta forward and 13 Jbeta reverse. The protocol was immunoSEQ multiplex PCR, while the TCRdb copy is restricted to in-frame clones and leaves out a portion. Here the sample spans about 120,000 clones, around four fifths being singletons. Study-level findings and limits: Across donors, most TCRs were seen rarely, yet some public ones were widespread. In a later analysis, at a false discovery rate of 0.05, about 17,000 TCR beta sequences matched HLA alleles. As a later analysis showed, several of the most significant clusters appeared to be linked to common viral pathogens. Differences between HLA loci emerged in a later analysis of TCR association rates, with DRB1 most and HLA-C fewest.

The V gene lost 5 bases and the J gene lost 4 bases, with 11 bases spanning the gap. Germline V gene sequence: CDR1 PRHDT, CDR2 FYEKMQ (reference sequence). This CDR3 region has 14 residues. The source of this sequence is a male donor in good health and CMV-seronegative. Material for sequencing was PBMCs. J is TRBJ2-2 and V is TRBV13; D may be TRBD2 (5 bases). The CDR3 bases are TGTGCCAGCAGCCCCAGTGGGAGCACCGGGGAGCTGTTTTTT. Its protein product is CASSPSGSTGELFF.